Listed here is a single T cell receptor beta chain. This record comes from a study of cytomegalovirus exposure and HLA in healthy donors. The study ran its PCR with 60 Vbeta and 13 Jbeta primers. Method: immunoSEQ multiplex PCR; TCRdb's copy keeps in-frame clones and lacks some. The table lists 220,000 or so clones, 75% of them singletons. Germline CDR1 and CDR2: SGHRS and YFSETQ. The CDR3 has 16 residues. V was shortened by 0 bases and J by 5 bases, with 14 bases between the two germline ends. Sequenced input: PBMCs. The TCR was taken from a woman in her thirties in good health and CMV-seronegative. The rearrangement uses TRBV5-1 and TRBJ2-2; possibly TRBD2 for D (6 bases). CDR3 sequence (DNA): TGCGCCAGCAGCTTGGCCCGGGCAGGGAGGACCGGGGAGCTGTTTTTT. Its translation: CASSLARAGRTGELFF.